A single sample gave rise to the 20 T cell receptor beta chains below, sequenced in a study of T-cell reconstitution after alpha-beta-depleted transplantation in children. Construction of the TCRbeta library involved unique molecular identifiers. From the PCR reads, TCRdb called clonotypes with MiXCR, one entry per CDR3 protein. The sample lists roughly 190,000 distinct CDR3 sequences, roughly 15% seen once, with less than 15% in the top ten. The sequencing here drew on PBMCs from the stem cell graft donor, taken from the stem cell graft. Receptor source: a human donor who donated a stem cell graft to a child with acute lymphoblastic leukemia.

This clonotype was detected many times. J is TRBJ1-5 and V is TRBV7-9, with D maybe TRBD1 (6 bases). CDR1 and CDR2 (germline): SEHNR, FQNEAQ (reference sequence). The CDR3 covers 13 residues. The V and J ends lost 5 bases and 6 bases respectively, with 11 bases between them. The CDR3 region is CASSLQGSQPQHF. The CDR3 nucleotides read TGTGCCAGCAGCCTACAGGGTAGTCAGCCCCAGCATTTT. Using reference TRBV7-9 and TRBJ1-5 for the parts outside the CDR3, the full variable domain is DTGVSQNPRHKITKRGQNVTFRCDPISEHNRLYWYRQTLGQGPEFLTYFQNEAQLEKSRLLSDRFSAERPKGSFSTLEIQRTEQGDSAMYLCASSLQGSQPQHFGDGTRLSIL.

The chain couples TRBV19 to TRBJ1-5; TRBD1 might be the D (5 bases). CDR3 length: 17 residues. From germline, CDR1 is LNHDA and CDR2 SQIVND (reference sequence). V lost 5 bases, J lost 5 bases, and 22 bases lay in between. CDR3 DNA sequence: TGTGCCAGTAGTTCCCTTTCGGGGGTGCCCCATTATCAGCCCCAGCATTTT. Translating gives CASSSLSGVPHYQPQHF.

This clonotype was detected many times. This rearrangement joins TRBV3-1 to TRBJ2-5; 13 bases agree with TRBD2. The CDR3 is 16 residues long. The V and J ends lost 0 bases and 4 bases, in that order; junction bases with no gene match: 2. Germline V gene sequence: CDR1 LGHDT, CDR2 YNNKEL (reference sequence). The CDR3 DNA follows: TGTGCCAGCAGCCAAGATCGACTAGCGGGAGGAGAGACCCAGTACTTC. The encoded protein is CASSQDRLAGGETQYF.

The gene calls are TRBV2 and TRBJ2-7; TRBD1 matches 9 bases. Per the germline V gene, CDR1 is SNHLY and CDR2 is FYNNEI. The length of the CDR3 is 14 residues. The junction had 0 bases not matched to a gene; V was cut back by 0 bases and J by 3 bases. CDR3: CASSEATGGYEQYF. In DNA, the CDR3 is TGTGCCAGCAGTGAAGCGACAGGGGGCTACGAGCAGTACTTC.

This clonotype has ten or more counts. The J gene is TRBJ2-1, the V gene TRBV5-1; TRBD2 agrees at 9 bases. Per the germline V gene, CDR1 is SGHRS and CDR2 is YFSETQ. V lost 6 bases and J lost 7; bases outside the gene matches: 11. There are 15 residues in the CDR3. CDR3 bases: TGCGCCAGCACCCTGAGCGGGAGGATAGAAAATGAGCAGTTCTTC. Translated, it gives CASTLSGRIENEQFF.

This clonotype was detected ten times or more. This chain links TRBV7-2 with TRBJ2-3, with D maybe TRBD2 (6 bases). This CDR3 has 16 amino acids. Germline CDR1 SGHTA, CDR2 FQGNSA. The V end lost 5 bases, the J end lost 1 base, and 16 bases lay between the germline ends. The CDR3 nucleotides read TGTGCCAGCAGCCCGGGAAGGGAGGCCCGCACAGATACGCAGTATTTT. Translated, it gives CASSPGREARTDTQYF.

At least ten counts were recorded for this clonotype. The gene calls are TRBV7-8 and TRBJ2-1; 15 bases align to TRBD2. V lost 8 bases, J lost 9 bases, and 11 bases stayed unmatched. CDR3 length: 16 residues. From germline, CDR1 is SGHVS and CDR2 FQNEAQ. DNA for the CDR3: TGTGCCAGCTCCCTAACGGGACTAGCGGGAGGTGGTGAGCAGTTCTTC. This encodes CASSLTGLAGGGEQFF.

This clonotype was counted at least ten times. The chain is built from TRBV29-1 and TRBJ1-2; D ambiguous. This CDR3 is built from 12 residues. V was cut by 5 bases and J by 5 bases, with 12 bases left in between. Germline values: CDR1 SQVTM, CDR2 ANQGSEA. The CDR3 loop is CSVRSAAYGYTF. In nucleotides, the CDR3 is TGCAGCGTTCGGTCTGCAGCATATGGCTACACCTTC.

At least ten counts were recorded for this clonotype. The CDR3 protein is CASSLKARGRGKETQYF. The CDR3 bases are TGTGCCAGCAGTTTAAAGGCCCGGGGCAGGGGAAAAGAGACCCAGTACTTC. The rearrangement uses TRBV27 and TRBJ2-5, with D maybe TRBD1 (6 bases). The germline V gene has CDR1 MNHEY and CDR2 SMNVEV (reference sequence). The V gene lost 2 bases and the J gene lost 3 bases, with 19 bases spanning the gap. The CDR3 has 17 amino acids.

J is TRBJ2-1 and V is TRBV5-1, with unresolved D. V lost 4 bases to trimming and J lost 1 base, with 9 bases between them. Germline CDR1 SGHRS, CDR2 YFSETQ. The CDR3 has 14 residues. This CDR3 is CASSLRTSYNEQFF. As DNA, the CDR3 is TGCGCCAGCAGCCTACGGACGTCCTACAATGAGCAGTTCTTC.

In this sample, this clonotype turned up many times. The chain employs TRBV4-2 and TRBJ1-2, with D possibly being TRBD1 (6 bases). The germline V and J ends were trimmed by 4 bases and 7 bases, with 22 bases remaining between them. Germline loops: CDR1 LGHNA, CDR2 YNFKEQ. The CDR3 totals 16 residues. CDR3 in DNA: TGTGCCAGCAGCCCCGACTCCGGGGGGCGCGTAGTTGGCTACACCTTC. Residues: CASSPDSGGRVVGYTF.

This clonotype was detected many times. The CDR3: CASSRDGAGELFF. The CDR3 DNA reads TGTGCCAGCAGCCGGGACGGCGCAGGGGAGCTGTTTTTT. The V gene is TRBV7-9, the J gene TRBJ2-2; either TRBD1 or TRBD2 may fit D (5 bases each). Trimming left V 5 bases short and J 8 bases short, with 12 bases between. There are 13 residues in the CDR3. CDR1 and CDR2 from the germline V gene are SEHNR and FQNEAQ (reference sequence).

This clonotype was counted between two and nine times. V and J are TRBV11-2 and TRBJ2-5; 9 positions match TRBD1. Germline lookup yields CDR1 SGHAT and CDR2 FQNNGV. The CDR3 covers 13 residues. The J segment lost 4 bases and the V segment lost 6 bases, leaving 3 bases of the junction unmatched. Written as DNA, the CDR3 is TGTGCCAGCAGGTCGACAGGGGGAGAGACCCAGTACTTC. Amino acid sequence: CASRSTGGETQYF.

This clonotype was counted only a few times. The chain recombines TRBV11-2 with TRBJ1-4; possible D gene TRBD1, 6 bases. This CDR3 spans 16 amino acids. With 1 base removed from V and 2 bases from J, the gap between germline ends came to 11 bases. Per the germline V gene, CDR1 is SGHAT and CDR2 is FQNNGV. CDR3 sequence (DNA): TGTGCCAGCAGCTTAGTCCCCGGGGGCACTAATGAAAAACTGTTTTTT. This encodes CASSLVPGGTNEKLFF. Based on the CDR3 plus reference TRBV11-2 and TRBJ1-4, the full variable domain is EAGVAQSPRYKIIEKRQSVAFWCNPISGHATLYWYQQILGQGPKLLIQFQNNGVVDDSQLPKDRFSAERLKGVDSTLKIQPAKLEDSAVYLCASSLVPGGTNEKLFFGSGTQLSVL.

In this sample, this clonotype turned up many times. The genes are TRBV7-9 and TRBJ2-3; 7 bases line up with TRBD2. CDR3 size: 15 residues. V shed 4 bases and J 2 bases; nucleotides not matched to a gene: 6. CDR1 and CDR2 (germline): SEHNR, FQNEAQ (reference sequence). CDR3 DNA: TGTGCCAGCAGCTCGCGGCTAGCGGCCACAGATACGCAGTATTTT. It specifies CASSSRLAATDTQYF.

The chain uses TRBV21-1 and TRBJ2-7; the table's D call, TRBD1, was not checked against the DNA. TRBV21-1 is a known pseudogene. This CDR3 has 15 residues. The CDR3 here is CASSERGYRLYEQYF. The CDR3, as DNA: TGTGCCAGCAGCGAAAGAGGGTACAGGTTATACGAGCAGTACTTC.

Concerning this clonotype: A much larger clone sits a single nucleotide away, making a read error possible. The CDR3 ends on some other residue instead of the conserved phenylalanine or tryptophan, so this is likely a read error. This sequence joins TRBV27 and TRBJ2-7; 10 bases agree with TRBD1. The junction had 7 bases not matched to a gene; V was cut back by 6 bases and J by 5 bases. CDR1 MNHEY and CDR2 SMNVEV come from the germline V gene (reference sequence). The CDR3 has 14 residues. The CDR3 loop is CASRSRDRGHEQYL. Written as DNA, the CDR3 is TGTGCCAGCAGGTCCCGGGACAGGGGCCACGAGCAGTACTTG.

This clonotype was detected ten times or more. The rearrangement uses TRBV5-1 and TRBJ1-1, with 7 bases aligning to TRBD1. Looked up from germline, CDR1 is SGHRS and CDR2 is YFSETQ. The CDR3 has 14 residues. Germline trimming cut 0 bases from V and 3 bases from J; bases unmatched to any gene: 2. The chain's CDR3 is CASSLARGDTEAFF. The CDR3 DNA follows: TGCGCCAGCAGCTTGGCCAGGGGGGACACTGAAGCTTTCTTT.

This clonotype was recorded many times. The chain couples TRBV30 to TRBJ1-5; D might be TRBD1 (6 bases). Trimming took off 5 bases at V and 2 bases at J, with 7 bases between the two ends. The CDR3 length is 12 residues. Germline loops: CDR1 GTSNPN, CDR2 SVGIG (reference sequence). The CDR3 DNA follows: TGTGCCTGGGGGGGCGGCAATCAGCCCCAGCATTTT. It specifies CAWGGGNQPQHF.

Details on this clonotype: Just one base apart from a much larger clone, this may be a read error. The CDR3 is CASSLVSGGYNEHFF. The CDR3 DNA sequence: TGCGCCAGCAGCTTGGTTAGCGGGGGTTACAATGAGCATTTCTTC. The rearrangement joins TRBV5-1 to TRBJ2-1, with TRBD2 matching 9 bases. Germline CDR1 reads SGHRS; CDR2 reads YFSETQ. The CDR3 covers 15 residues.